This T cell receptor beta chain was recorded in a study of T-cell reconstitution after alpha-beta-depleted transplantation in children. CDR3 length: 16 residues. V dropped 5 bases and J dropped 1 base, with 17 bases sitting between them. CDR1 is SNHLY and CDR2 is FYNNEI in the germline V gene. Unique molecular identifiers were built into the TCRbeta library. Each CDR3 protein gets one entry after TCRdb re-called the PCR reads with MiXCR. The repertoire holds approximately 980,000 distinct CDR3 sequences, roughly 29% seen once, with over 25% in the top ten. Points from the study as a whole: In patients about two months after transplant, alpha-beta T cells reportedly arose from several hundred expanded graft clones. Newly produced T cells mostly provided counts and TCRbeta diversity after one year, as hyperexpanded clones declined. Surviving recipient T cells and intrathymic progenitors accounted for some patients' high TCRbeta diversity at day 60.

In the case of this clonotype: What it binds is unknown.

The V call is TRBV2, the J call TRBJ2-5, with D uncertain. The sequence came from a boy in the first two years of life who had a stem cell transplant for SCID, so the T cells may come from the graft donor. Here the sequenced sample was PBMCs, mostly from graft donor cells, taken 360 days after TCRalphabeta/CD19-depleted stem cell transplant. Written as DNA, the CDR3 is TGTGCCAGCAGTCACGCCACACGATACCTCCAAGAGACCCAGTACTTC. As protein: CASSHATRYLQETQYF. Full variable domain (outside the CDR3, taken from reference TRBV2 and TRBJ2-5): EPEVTQTPSHQVTQMGQEVILRCVPISNHLYFYWYRQILGQKVEFLVSFYNNEISEKSEIFDDQFSVERPDGSNFTLKIRSTKLEDSAMYFCASSHATRYLQETQYFGPGTRLLVL.